Listed here are 7 T cell receptor beta chains from one sample, sequenced in a study of neoadjuvant anti-PD-1 for oral cavity cancer. Data came from immunoSEQ multiplex PCR; TCRdb stores just in-frame clones and leaves some out. The profile shows about 14,000 clones, around 57% of them singletons. The material was PBMCs, obtained before nivolumab (anti-PD-1) treatment. The receptors derive from a person between 40 and 85 years old with oral cavity squamous cell carcinoma.

This clone was counted between two and nine times. The gene calls are TRBV7-9 and TRBJ2-1, with D perhaps assigned TRBD1 or TRBD2 (6 bases each). CDR3 length: 15 amino acids. CDR1 and CDR2 (germline): SEHNR, FQNEAQ (reference sequence). Trimming took 2 bases from V and 4 from J, leaving 12 bases between them. Here the CDR3 reads CASSLMRGEYNEQFF. In DNA, the CDR3 is TGTGCCAGCAGCTTAATGAGGGGGGAGTACAATGAGCAGTTCTTC. Drawing the rest from reference TRBV7-9 and TRBJ2-1, the complete variable domain is DTGVSQNPRHKITKRGQNVTFRCDPISEHNRLYWYRQTLGQGPEFLTYFQNEAQLEKSRLLSDRFSAERPKGSFSTLEIQRTEQGDSAMYLCASSLMRGEYNEQFFGPGTRLTVL.

CDR3 nucleotide sequence: TGTGCCAGCAGTTGGGCAACTAGGACAGAAGAGACCCAGTACTTC. Translation: CASSWATRTEETQYF. The chain links TRBV28 to TRBJ2-5, with TRBD1 as a possible D gene (6 bases). The CDR3 length is 15 residues. CDR1 is MDHEN, CDR2 SYDVKM, per germline. V was shortened by 4 bases and J by 3 bases, with 15 bases between the two germline ends.

The V and J genes are TRBV7-3 and TRBJ2-1, with D perhaps being TRBD1 or TRBD2 (6 bases each). In germline, CDR1 is SGHTA, CDR2 FQGTGA. With 5 bases removed from V and 5 bases from J, the gap between germline ends came to 10 bases. This CDR3 comprises 13 residues. The CDR3 nucleotides are TGTGCCAGCAGCAAGGGGGGTAACAATGAGCAGTTCTTC. As protein: CASSKGGNNEQFF.

The chain is built from TRBV11-1 and TRBJ2-2; D gene uncertain. Germline V gene data show CDR1 as SGHAT and CDR2 as FQDESV (reference sequence). CDR3 length equals 15 residues. Deletions cut 5 bases from V and 0 bases from J, with 10 bases between. DNA for the CDR3: TGTGCCAGCAGCGCAACTTCGGCGAACACCGGGGAGCTGTTTTTT. Translation gives CASSATSANTGELFF.

The rearrangement joins TRBV5-6 to TRBJ2-3, with 7 bases identical to TRBD1. Per the germline V gene, CDR1 is SGHDT and CDR2 is YYEEEE. This CDR3 comprises 16 residues. Trimming at V came to 3 bases and at J to 2 bases, leaving 9 bases not matched to a gene. The CDR3 reads CASSYRTGTATDTQYF. CDR3 bases: TGTGCCAGCAGCTATAGAACCGGGACAGCCACAGATACGCAGTATTTT.

This clone turned up a few times. The chain links TRBV5-1 to TRBJ2-2; the D gene is possibly TRBD2 (6 bases). The germline V gene has CDR1 SGHRS and CDR2 YFSETQ. The CDR3 is 16 residues long. The V end was cut by 0 bases, the J end by 4 bases, with 13 bases between. The CDR3 nucleotides are TGCGCCAGCAGCTTGGAGGGGACGGGGGTCACCGGGGAGCTGTTTTTT. Its translation is CASSLEGTGVTGELFF.

The chain recombines TRBV6-5 with TRBJ1-4; no clear D. Germline assignment: CDR1 MNHEY and CDR2 SVGAGI. V dropped 3 bases and J dropped 5 bases, with 7 bases sitting between them. This CDR3 comprises 13 residues. CDR3 in amino acids: CASSYRVNEKLFF. The CDR3 nucleotides are TGTGCCAGCAGTTATAGGGTCAATGAAAAACTGTTTTTT.